Listed here are 19 T cell receptor beta chains from one sample, sequenced in a study of T cells in Graves' hyperthyroidism and ophthalmopathy. TCR beta CDR3 region amplification was performed from RNA transcripts. The HTBI primer set drove a first-round RT-PCR of the TCR CDR3. MiXCR, applied by TCRdb to the multiplex PCR reads, yields one record per CDR3 protein. The data show about 720,000 distinct CDR3 sequences, with roughly 15% seen just once and around 8.1% held by the top ten. The sample taken for sequencing was blood. These receptor sequences come from a man aged 18 to 29 with Graves' hyperthyroidism.

The chain carries TRBV28 and TRBJ2-3; D perhaps matches TRBD1 (5 bases). The V gene lost 7 bases and the J gene lost 1 base, with 15 bases spanning the gap. This CDR3 spans 15 amino acids. The germline CDR1 and CDR2 sequences are MDHEN and SYDVKM. The CDR3 reads CASTSQGKGTDTQYF. In DNA, the CDR3 is TGTGCCAGCACATCTCAGGGAAAAGGCACAGATACGCAGTATTTT.

The sample holds a few counts of this clonotype. The J gene is TRBJ1-1, the V gene TRBV5-5; D not certain. Germline CDR1 is SGHKS and CDR2 is YYEKEE (reference sequence). The CDR3 totals 12 residues. V shed 7 bases and J shed 9 bases, with 16 bases lying between them. The CDR3 loop is CASRHGDLKAFF. The DNA of the CDR3 is TGTGCCAGCCGTCACGGCGACTTGAAAGCTTTCTTT.

This clonotype was detected only a few times. The chain recombines TRBV13 with TRBJ2-4; 10 bases match TRBD2. The CDR3 is 16 residues long. V gave up 0 bases and J gave up 6 bases; unmatched junction bases: 5. Germline CDR1 is PRHDT and CDR2 is FYEKMQ (reference sequence). CDR3 in DNA: TGTGCCAGCAGCTTAGGGGCTAGCGGGAGACCAAACATTCAGTACTTC. It yields the protein CASSLGASGRPNIQYF. Looking up the rest from reference TRBV13 and TRBJ2-4 gives the full variable domain: AAGVIQSPRHLIKEKRETATLKCYPIPRHDTVYWYQQGPGQDPQFLISFYEKMQSDKGSIPDRFSAQQFSDYHSELNMSSLELGDSALYFCASSLGASGRPNIQYFGAGTRLSVL.

Of note for this clonotype: One base away lies a much larger clone, so this may be a sequencing read error. The V and J genes are TRBV5-1 and TRBJ2-1, with D possibly being TRBD2 (6 bases). Germline CDR1 SGHRS, CDR2 YFSETQ. This CDR3 contains 17 residues. V lost 2 bases to trimming and J lost 0 bases, with 15 bases between them. DNA for the CDR3: TGCGCCAGCAGCTTTCTGGTGGGGAGGACCTCCTACAATGAGCAGTTCTTC. It is translated as CASSFLVGRTSYNEQFF.

On this clonotype: A single base separates this from a much larger clone, so it may be a read error. The rearrangement uses TRBV24-1 and TRBJ2-1; D perhaps matches TRBD2 (7 bases). Per germline, CDR1 KGHDR and CDR2 SFDVKD. V lost 5 bases and J lost 9, with 28 bases in between. This CDR3 comprises 18 residues. The CDR3: CATSGILLVGGGNGEQFF. CDR3 sequence (DNA): TGTGCCACCAGTGGCATATTATTGGTGGGAGGGGGTAATGGTGAGCAGTTCTTC.

This clonotype was recorded a few times. Since a much larger clone is just one base distant, this may be a read error. The J gene is TRBJ2-3, the V gene TRBV6-1, with D perhaps TRBD1 or TRBD2 (6 bases each). V lost 7 bases to trimming and J lost 0 bases, with 11 bases between them. This CDR3 spans 14 amino acids. The germline V gene encodes CDR1 MNHNS and CDR2 SASEGT. In DNA form, the CDR3 reads TGTGCCAGCAACGGGGGACATAGCACAGATACGCAGTATTTT. As protein: CASNGGHSTDTQYF.

The chain joins TRBV2 to TRBJ2-7, with unresolved D. Germline V gene sequence: CDR1 SNHLY, CDR2 FYNNEI. This CDR3 comprises 9 residues. V was cut by 10 bases and J by 4 bases, with 5 bases left in between. CDR3 nucleotides: TGTGCCAACGAATACGAGCAGTACTTC. As protein: CANEYEQYF.

This clonotype was recorded many times. The V and J genes are TRBV28 and TRBJ2-3; tentatively, D is TRBD1 or TRBD2 (5 bases each). Trimming pared 4 bases from V and 2 bases from J, leaving 16 bases between. This CDR3 region has 16 residues. In germline, CDR1 is MDHEN, CDR2 SYDVKM. This CDR3 is CASSSAIEGNTDTQYF. CDR3 nucleotide sequence: TGTGCCAGCAGTTCCGCTATTGAGGGGAACACAGATACGCAGTATTTT.

This clonotype appeared many times. The gene calls are TRBV12-5 and TRBJ1-1; D call uncertain. Trimming took 6 bases from V and 11 from J, leaving 13 bases between them. This CDR3 region has 11 residues. Germline CDR1 reads LGHNT; CDR2 reads FRNRAP. The CDR3 sequence: CASGPLAGAFF. DNA of the CDR3: TGTGCTAGTGGCCCTCTCGCCGGTGCTTTCTTT.

This clonotype has at least ten counts. The chain is built from TRBV12-3 or TRBV12-4 and TRBJ2-1; 7 positions match TRBD1. Unmatched junction bases numbered 10, after V lost 7 bases and J lost 4 bases. The CDR3 has 15 amino acids. The CDR3, as DNA: TGTGCCAGCACCGACAGGGCCACTTCGTACAATGAGCAGTTCTTC. Its translation: CASTDRATSYNEQFF.

In this sample, this clonotype turned up a few times. V gene TRBV12-5 combines with J gene TRBJ1-5; no firm D call. The V gene lost 0 bases and the J gene lost 2 bases, with 8 bases spanning the gap. This CDR3 has 15 residues. Germline loops: CDR1 LGHNT, CDR2 FRNRAP. CDR3 bases: TGTGCTAGTGGTTTGGTACCCTCTGGCAATCAGCCCCAGCATTTT. As protein: CASGLVPSGNQPQHF.

CDR3 sequence reads: CASSLWVTSGAKNIQYF. The CDR3, as DNA: TGTGCCAGCAGCTTATGGGTAACTAGCGGTGCCAAAAACATTCAGTACTTC. The V and J genes are TRBV7-9 and TRBJ2-4, with 8 bases lining up with TRBD2. V lost 2 bases to trimming and J lost 1 base; unmatched junction nucleotides: 7. CDR1 and CDR2 (germline): SEHNR, FQNEAQ (reference sequence). The CDR3 has 17 residues.

The chain joins TRBV10-3 to TRBJ1-4; D not resolved. The length of the CDR3 is 13 residues. The germline V gene has CDR1 ENHRY and CDR2 SYGVKD. The germline V and J ends were trimmed by 3 bases and 10 bases, with 12 bases remaining between them. CDR3 nucleotides: TGTGCCATCAGTGATGGGGAGCGCGGAAAACTGTTTTTT. It is translated as CAISDGERGKLFF.

V is TRBV9 and J is TRBJ1-2, with a weak D call TRBD1 (5 bases). Trimming shortened V by 0 bases and J by 2 bases, and 8 bases separated the two germline ends. The germline V gene encodes CDR1 SGDLS and CDR2 YYNGEE. The CDR3 covers 14 residues. This CDR3 is CASSVGRGNYGYTF. For the CDR3, the DNA is TGTGCCAGCAGCGTAGGTCGGGGGAACTATGGCTACACCTTC.

This chain links TRBV12-3 or TRBV12-4 with TRBJ2-2, with D perhaps matching TRBD1 (5 bases). V lost 5 bases, J lost 5 bases, and 12 bases lay in between. The CDR3 length is 14 residues. The CDR3 bases are TGTGCCAGCAGTCCTGGGGCTAGAACCGGGGAGCTGTTTTTT. Protein product: CASSPGARTGELFF.

Ten or more counts support this clonotype. The rearrangement joins TRBV20-1 to TRBJ2-5; TRBD2 is a possible D gene (6 bases). Germline V gene lookup returns CDR1 DFQATT and CDR2 SNEGSKA (reference sequence). V lost 5 bases to trimming and J lost 2 bases, with 15 bases between them. CDR3 length: 14 residues. The CDR3: CSARRDFKQETQYF. The CDR3, as DNA: TGCAGTGCTCGCCGGGACTTCAAACAAGAGACCCAGTACTTC.

There are a few counts of this clonotype. J is TRBJ1-1 and V is TRBV29-1; a possible D gene is TRBD1 (6 bases). V lost 6 bases and J lost 4, with 12 bases in between. Germline CDR1 and CDR2: SQVTM and ANQGSEA. This CDR3 is built from 12 residues. CDR3 protein: CSVQGGSTEAFF. The CDR3 nucleotides are TGCAGCGTCCAAGGGGGTAGCACTGAAGCTTTCTTT.

V gene TRBV28 combines with J gene TRBJ2-7; tentative D call: TRBD2 (5 bases). Germline V CDR1 and CDR2: MDHEN, SYDVKM. The CDR3 sequence is 14 residues long. The V gene lost 8 bases and the J gene lost 7 bases, with 21 bases spanning the gap. CDR3 amino acids: CASAFSAEVREQYF. The CDR3 DNA reads TGTGCCAGCGCTTTTAGCGCGGAAGTGAGGGAGCAGTACTTC.

This clonotype was counted only a few times. At one of its ends the junction is not consistent with the germline gene, which may arise from a read error. The chain uses TRBV20-1 and TRBJ2-7, with 11 bases identical to TRBD2. The germline gives CDR1 DFQATT, CDR2 SNEGSKA (reference sequence). The CDR3 has 16 amino acids. The CDR3 coding sequence is TGCAGTGTTCCCGGAGGTAGCGGGAGGGCCTCCAACGAGCAGTACTTC. Residues: CSVPGGSGRASNEQYF.